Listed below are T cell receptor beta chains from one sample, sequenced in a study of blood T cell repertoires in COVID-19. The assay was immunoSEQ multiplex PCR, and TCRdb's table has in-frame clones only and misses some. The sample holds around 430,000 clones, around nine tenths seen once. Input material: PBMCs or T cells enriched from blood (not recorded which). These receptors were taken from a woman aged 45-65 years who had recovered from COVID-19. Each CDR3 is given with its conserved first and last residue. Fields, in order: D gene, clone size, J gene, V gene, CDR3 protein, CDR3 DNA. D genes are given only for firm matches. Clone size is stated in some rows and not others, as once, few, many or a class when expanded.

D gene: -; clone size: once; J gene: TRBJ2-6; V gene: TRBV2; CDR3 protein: CASRIGVSGANVLTF; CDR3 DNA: TGTGCCAGCAGGATCGGGGTCTCTGGGGCCAACGTCCTGACTTTC
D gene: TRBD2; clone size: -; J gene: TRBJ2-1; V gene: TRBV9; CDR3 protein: CASSVAPSGSYNEQFF; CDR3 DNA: TGTGCCAGCAGCGTAGCTCCTAGCGGGAGTTACAATGAGCAGTTCTTC
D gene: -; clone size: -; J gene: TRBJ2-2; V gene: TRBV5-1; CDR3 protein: CASSSAGYIAGELFF; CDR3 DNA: TGCGCCAGCAGCTCAGCAGGGTACATCGCCGGGGAGCTGTTTTTT
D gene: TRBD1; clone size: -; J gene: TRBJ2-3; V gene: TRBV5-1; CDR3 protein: CASRPGQVTDTQYF; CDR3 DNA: TGCGCCAGCAGACCAGGACAGGTCACAGATACGCAGTATTTT
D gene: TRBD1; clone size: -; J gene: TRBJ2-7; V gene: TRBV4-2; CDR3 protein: CASSQVILRETLDRGLYEQYF; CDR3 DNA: TGTGCCAGCAGCCAAGTCATCCTTCGAGAAACTCTGGACAGGGGACTTTACGAGCAGTACTTC
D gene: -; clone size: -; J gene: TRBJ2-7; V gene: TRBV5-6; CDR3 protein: CASSRVAAYEQYF; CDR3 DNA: TGTGCCAGCAGCCGGGTGGCAGCCTACGAGCAGTACTTC
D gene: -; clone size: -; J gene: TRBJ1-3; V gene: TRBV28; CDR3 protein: CASRSFAGGSGNTIYF; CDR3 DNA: TGTGCCAGCAGATCCTTCGCTGGAGGCTCTGGAAACACCATATATTTT
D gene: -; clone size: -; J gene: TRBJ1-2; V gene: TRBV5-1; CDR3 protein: CASSLNQLGQEGYTF; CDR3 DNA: TGCGCCAGCAGCTTGAACCAGTTGGGACAAGAAGGCTACACCTTC
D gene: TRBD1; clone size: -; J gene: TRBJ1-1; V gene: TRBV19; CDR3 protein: CASSDRGGNTEAFF; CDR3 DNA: TGTGCCAGTAGTGACAGGGGGGGGAACACTGAAGCTTTCTTT
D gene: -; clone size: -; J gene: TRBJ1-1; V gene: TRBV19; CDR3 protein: CASSASGANTEAFF; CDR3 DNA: TGTGCCAGTAGTGCCTCAGGGGCGAACACTGAAGCTTTCTTT
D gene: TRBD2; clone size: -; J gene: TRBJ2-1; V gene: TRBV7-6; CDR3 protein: CASSLVAGASYNEQFF; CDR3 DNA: TGTGCCAGCAGCTTAGTAGCGGGGGCCTCCTACAATGAGCAGTTCTTC
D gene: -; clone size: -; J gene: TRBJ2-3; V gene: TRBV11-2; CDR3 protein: CASRHRDTQYF; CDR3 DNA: TGTGCCAGCAGGCATCGGGATACGCAGTATTTT
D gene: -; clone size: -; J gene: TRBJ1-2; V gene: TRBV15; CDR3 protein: CATSRGGEGYTF; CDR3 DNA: TGTGCCACCAGCAGAGGGGGAGAAGGCTACACCTTC
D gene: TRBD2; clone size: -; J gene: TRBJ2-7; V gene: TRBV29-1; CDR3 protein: CSVAHSGGIYEQYF; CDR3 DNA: TGCAGCGTTGCACATAGCGGGGGGATCTACGAGCAGTACTTC
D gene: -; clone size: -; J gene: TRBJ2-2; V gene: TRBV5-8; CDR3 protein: CASSLGHTNTGELFF; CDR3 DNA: TGTGCCAGCAGCTTAGGACACACGAACACCGGGGAGCTGTTTTTT
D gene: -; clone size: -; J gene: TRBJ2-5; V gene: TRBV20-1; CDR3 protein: CSASGLAETQYF; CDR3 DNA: TGCAGTGCTAGTGGTCTAGCGGAGACCCAGTACTTC
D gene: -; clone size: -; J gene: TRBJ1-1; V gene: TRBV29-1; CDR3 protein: CSVEGRVNTEAFF; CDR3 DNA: TGCAGCGTGGAAGGACGGGTGAACACTGAAGCTTTCTTT
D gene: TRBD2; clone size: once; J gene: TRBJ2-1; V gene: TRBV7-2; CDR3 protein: CASGSQNSGAIANEQFF; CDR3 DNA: TGTGCCAGCGGCTCCCAAAATAGCGGGGCCATAGCCAATGAGCAGTTCTTC
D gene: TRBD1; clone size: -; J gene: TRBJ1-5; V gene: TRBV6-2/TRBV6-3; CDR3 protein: CASSVPGGLGQPQHF; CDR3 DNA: TGTGCCAGCAGTGTTCCAGGGGGCTTGGGTCAGCCCCAGCATTTT
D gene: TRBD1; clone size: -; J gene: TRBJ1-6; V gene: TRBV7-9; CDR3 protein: CASSGDRGNSPLHF; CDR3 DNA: TGTGCCAGCAGTGGCGACAGGGGGAATTCACCCCTCCACTTT
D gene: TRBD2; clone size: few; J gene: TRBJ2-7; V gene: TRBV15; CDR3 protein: CATSRRLAGAYEQYF; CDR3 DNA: TGTGCCACCAGCAGAAGACTAGCGGGGGCCTACGAGCAGTACTTC
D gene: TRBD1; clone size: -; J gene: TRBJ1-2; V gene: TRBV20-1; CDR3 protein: CSASPGQAFYGYTF; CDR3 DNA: TGCAGTGCTAGTCCGGGACAGGCATTCTATGGCTACACCTTC
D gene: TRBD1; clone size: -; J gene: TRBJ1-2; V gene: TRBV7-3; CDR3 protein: CASSPGQGIGYTF; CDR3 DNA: TGTGCCAGCAGCCCTGGACAGGGTATAGGCTACACCTTC
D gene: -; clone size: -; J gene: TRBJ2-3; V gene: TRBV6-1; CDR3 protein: CASSELGGATDTQYF; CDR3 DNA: TGTGCCAGCAGTGAATTAGGAGGGGCCACAGATACGCAGTATTTT
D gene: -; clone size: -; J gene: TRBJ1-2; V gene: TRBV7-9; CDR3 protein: CASSSFSNYGYTF; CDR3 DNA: TGTGCCAGCAGCTCGTTTTCTAACTATGGCTACACCTTC
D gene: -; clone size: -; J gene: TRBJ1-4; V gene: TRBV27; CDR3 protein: CASSFLPGNGNEKLFF; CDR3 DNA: TGTGCCAGCAGTTTTCTACCAGGGAATGGTAATGAAAAACTGTTTTTT
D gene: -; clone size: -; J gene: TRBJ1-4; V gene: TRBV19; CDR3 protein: CASSRGSAGEKLFF; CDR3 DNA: TGTGCCAGTAGTCGGGGGTCTGCTGGTGAAAAACTGTTTTTT
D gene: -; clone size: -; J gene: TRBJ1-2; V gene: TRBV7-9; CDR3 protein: CASSLLQGWGYTF; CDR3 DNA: TGTGCCAGCAGCCTACTGCAGGGTTGGGGCTACACCTTC
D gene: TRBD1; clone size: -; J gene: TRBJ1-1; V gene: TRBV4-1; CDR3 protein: CASSQTRTGAGDTEAFF; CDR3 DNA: TGCGCCAGCAGCCAAACCAGGACAGGGGCCGGAGACACTGAAGCTTTCTTT
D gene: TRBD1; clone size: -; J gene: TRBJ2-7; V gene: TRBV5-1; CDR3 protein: CASSPSTGLTYEQYF; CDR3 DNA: TGCGCCAGCAGCCCTTCGACAGGGCTAACCTACGAGCAGTACTTC
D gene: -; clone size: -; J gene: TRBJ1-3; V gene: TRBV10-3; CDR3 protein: CAIAEGRFSGNTIYF; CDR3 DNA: TGTGCCATTGCGGAGGGTCGCTTCTCTGGAAACACCATATATTTT
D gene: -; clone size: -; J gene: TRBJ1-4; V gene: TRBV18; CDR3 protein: CASSPQGPYEKLFF; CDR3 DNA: TGTGCCAGCTCACCACAGGGGCCTTATGAAAAACTGTTTTTT
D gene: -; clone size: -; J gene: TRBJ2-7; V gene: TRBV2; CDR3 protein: CASSDATGSYEQYF; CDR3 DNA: TGTGCCAGCAGTGATGCGACGGGCTCCTACGAGCAGTACTTC
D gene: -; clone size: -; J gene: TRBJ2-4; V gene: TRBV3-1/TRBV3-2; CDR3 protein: CASSQVASGAKNIQYF; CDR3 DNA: TGTGCCAGCAGCCAGGTAGCGAGCGGGGCCAAAAACATTCAGTACTTC
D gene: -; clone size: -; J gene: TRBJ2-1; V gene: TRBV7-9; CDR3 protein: CASSLVPDKGYNEQFF; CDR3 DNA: TGTGCCAGCAGCTTAGTCCCGGACAAGGGGTACAATGAGCAGTTCTTC
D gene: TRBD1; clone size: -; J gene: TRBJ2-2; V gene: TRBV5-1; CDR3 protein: CASSFFPGQGLTGELFF; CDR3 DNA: TGCGCCAGCAGCTTCTTTCCCGGACAGGGTTTGACCGGGGAGCTGTTTTTT
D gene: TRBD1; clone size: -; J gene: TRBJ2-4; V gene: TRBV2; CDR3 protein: CASSEGQGTKNIQYF; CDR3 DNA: TGTGCCAGCAGTGAGGGACAGGGCACCAAAAACATTCAGTACTTC
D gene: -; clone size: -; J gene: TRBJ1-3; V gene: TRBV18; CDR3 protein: CASSPLQGSGNTIYF; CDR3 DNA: TGTGCCAGCTCACCCCTTCAGGGCTCTGGAAACACCATATATTTT
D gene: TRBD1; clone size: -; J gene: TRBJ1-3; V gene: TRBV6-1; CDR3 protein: CASSEDRGLLAGNTIYF; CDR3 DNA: TGTGCCAGCAGTGAAGACAGGGGGCTTCTGGCTGGAAACACCATATATTTT
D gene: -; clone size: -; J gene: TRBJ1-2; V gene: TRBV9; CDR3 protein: CASSATGGGYTF; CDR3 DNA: TGTGCCAGCAGCGCGACAGGTGGCGGCTACACCTTC
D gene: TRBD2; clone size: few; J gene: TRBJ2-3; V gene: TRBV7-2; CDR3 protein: CASIPWGGSTDTQYF; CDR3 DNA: TGTGCCAGCATTCCCTGGGGGGGAAGCACAGATACGCAGTATTTT
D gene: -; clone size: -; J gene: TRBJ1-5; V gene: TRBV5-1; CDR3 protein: CASSPGGSYNQPQHF; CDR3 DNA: TGCGCCAGCAGCCCCGGAGGCAGCTACAATCAGCCCCAGCATTTT
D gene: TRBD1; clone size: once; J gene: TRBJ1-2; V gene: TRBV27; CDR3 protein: CASSSTGGPPGYTF; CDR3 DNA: TGTGCCAGCAGTTCGACAGGGGGCCCCCCTGGCTACACCTTC
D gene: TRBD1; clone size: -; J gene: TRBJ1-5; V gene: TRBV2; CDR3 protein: CASSGGRGLQPQHF; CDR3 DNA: TGTGCCAGCAGTGGGGGCAGGGGGCTTCAGCCCCAGCATTTT
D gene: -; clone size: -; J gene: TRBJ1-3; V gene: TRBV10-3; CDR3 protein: CAIRTHRGGSGNTIYF; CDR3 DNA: TGTGCCATCAGAACCCATAGAGGGGGAAGTGGAAACACCATATATTTT
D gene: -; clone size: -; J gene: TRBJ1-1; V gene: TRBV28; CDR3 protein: CASTFPHRDEAFF; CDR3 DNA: TGTGCCAGCACCTTCCCACACAGGGATGAAGCTTTCTTT
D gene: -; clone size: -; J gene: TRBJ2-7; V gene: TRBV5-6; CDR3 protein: CASSRTGPYEQYF; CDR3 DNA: TGTGCCAGCAGCCGAACAGGGCCCTACGAGCAGTACTTC
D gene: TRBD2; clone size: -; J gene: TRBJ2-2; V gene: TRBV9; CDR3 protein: CASSVGLALGDTGELFF; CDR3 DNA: TGTGCCAGCAGCGTAGGACTAGCGTTGGGAGACACCGGGGAGCTGTTTTTT
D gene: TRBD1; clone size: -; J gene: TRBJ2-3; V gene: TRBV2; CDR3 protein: CASRALKIRQGARTDTQYF; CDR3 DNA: TGTGCCAGCAGGGCCCTAAAAATTCGACAGGGGGCGAGGACAGATACGCAGTATTTT
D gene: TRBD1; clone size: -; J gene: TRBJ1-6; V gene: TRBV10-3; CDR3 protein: CAISESRDSNSPLHF; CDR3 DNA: TGTGCCATCAGTGAGTCGAGGGACAGTAATTCACCCCTCCACTTT
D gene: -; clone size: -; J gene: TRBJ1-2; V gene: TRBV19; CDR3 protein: CASKPTAVNYGYTF; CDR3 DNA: TGTGCCAGTAAGCCGACAGCAGTAAACTATGGCTACACCTTC